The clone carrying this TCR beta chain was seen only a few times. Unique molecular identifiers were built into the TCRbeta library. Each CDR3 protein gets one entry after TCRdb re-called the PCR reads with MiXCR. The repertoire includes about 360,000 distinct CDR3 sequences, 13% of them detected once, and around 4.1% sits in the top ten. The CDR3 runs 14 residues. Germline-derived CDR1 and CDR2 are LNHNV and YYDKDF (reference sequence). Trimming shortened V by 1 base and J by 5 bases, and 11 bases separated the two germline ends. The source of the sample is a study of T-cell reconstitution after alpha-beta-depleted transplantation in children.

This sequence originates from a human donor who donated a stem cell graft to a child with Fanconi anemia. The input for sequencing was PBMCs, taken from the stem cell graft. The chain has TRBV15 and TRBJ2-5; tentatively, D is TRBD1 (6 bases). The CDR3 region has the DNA TGTGCCACCAGCAGAGGGACAGCCGAGGAGACCCAGTACTTC. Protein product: CATSRGTAEETQYF.